The next 4 T cell receptor beta chains were all read from a single sample in a study of cytomegalovirus exposure and HLA in healthy donors. Primers for the PCR totalled 60 Vbeta and 13 Jbeta. Libraries were prepared by immunoSEQ multiplex PCR; TCRdb keeps only in-frame clonotypes and omits some of them. The profile shows about 220,000 clones, 60% to 80% of them singletons. Source material: PBMCs. The receptors stem from a male donor in good health and CMV-seronegative.

The chain combines TRBV6-5 with TRBJ1-2; 7 bases match TRBD1. The junction had 10 bases not matched to a gene; V was cut back by 5 bases and J by 4 bases. The CDR3 length is 15 residues. Germline values: CDR1 MNHEY, CDR2 SVGAGI. The CDR3, as DNA: TGTGCCAGCAGTATCGGACAGGAGTACCTCTATGGCTACACCTTC. Translation gives CASSIGQEYLYGYTF.

The chain links TRBV13 to TRBJ2-5; 9 bases fit TRBD2. J gave up 1 base and V 7 bases, and 4 bases lay outside the gene matches. The CDR3 consists of 14 residues. Looked up from germline, CDR1 is PRHDT and CDR2 is FYEKMQ (reference sequence). The CDR3 here is CASNLAGTQETQYF. Here the CDR3 DNA reads TGTGCCAGCAACCTAGCGGGAACCCAAGAGACCCAGTACTTC. Variable domain in full (rest from reference TRBV13 and TRBJ2-5): AAGVIQSPRHLIKEKRETATLKCYPIPRHDTVYWYQQGPGQDPQFLISFYEKMQSDKGSIPDRFSAQQFSDYHSELNMSSLELGDSALYFCASNLAGTQETQYFGPGTRLLVL.

The V call is TRBV6-5, the J call TRBJ1-2, with D maybe TRBD1 (6 bases). There are 13 residues in the CDR3. Germline CDR1 reads MNHEY; CDR2 reads SVGAGI. Trimming pared 2 bases from V and 8 bases from J, leaving 12 bases between. This CDR3 reads CASSYGGGRGYTF. The CDR3 nucleotides are TGTGCCAGCAGTTACGGGGGCGGCCGGGGCTACACCTTC.

This rearrangement joins TRBV9 to TRBJ2-1; 12 bases line up with TRBD2. This CDR3 has 17 amino acids. Germline CDR1 is SGDLS and CDR2 is YYNGEE. J was trimmed by 4 bases and V by 5 bases; bases with no gene match: 10. CDR3 residues: CASSLNRLAGVYNEQFF. CDR3 nucleotide sequence: TGTGCCAGCAGTCTTAACCGACTAGCGGGAGTATACAATGAGCAGTTCTTC.